The rows below give T cell receptor beta chains drawn from one sample of a study of blood T cells in healthy people across ages. TCRdb re-called the 5' RACE reads through MiXCR, storing one row per CDR3 protein. The sample lists 1.6 million or so distinct CDR3 sequences, about 35% seen once, with around 11% in the top ten. Sequencing was carried out using blood. The receptors stem from a woman in her 30s in good health. The CDR3 runs from the conserved cysteine through the conserved F or W.

j_call,v_call,cdr3_aa
TRBJ2-3,TRBV3-1,CASSPQALESGDTQYF
TRBJ2-1,TRBV6-1,CASSRTSGGNSYNEQFF
TRBJ2-7,TRBV27,CASSGDNPYEQYF
TRBJ2-3,TRBV27,CASRSFVGEFTDTQYF
TRBJ2-3,TRBV20-1,CSASGRGGAEDTQYF
TRBJ2-3,TRBV25-1,CASSEYGGTSGTDTQYF
TRBJ2-1,TRBV18,CASSPPQRGKRGPYNEQFF
TRBJ1-1,TRBV5-5,CASSTGQGGTTTEAFF
TRBJ2-1,TRBV3-1,CASSQIAGAYNEQFF
TRBJ2-5,TRBV7-2,CASSASVGGLVQTQYF
TRBJ1-5,TRBV20-1,CSAFDRSNQPQHF
TRBJ2-5,TRBV21-1,CASSNDLTMRGGLKIQETQYF
TRBJ1-2,TRBV29-1,CSVATFGYGYTF
TRBJ1-1,TRBV20-1,CSAREGRGNLNTEAFF
TRBJ2-5,TRBV29-1,CSTGSGKETQYF
TRBJ1-5,TRBV10-3,CAISEGRGGGAQPQHF
TRBJ1-1,TRBV20-1,CRAPGNTEAFF
TRBJ2-7,TRBV4-1,CASSQNDFWEPSYEQYF
TRBJ2-1,TRBV20-1,CSARDARAASYNEQFF
TRBJ2-5,TRBV18,CASAPWAGLNERYF
TRBJ2-3,TRBV5-4,CASSSTAGGGAIDTQYF
TRBJ2-1,TRBV20-1,CSVYEDYISYNEQFF
TRBJ2-5,TRBV5-1,CASSWGDYSRETQYF
TRBJ2-1,TRBV20-1,CSARRILRRERNYNEQFF
TRBJ2-6,TRBV21-1,CASSRDRVISGANVLTF
TRBJ2-1,TRBV20-1,CSVEAGGGNEQFF
TRBJ2-1,TRBV20-1,CSAGGSSGRYNEQFF
TRBJ2-1,TRBV3-1,CASSPGLASSYNEQFF
TRBJ2-1,TRBV20-1,CSANRLAGGGYNEQFF
TRBJ2-3,TRBV5-4,CASSLGIGTGEDTQYF
TRBJ2-2,TRBV5-5,CASSLDQPANTGELFF
TRBJ2-7,TRBV15,CATSKGRRGGFYEQYF
TRBJ1-4,TRBV4-1,CASSPGQGRAIANEKLFF
TRBJ1-2,TRBV14,CASSQGTPTGGYTF
TRBJ1-2,TRBV6-6,CASTGQKNYGYTF
TRBJ1-5,TRBV27,CASSRGMDSNQPQHF
TRBJ2-7,TRBV5-1,CASSFGTGSYEQYF
TRBJ1-6,TRBV20-1,CSASAGSRGRHSPLHF
TRBJ1-2,TRBV20-1,CSAALGTGSYGYTF
TRBJ2-1,TRBV18,CASSPTLAGLYNEQFF
TRBJ2-7,TRBV7-8,CASSLVKAYEQYF
TRBJ2-1,TRBV14,CASSQAGPFPVAEQFF
TRBJ2-1,TRBV7-9,CASSLQDHNEQFF
TRBJ1-5,TRBV5-5,CASSSSGDYSNQPQHF
TRBJ2-7,TRBV20-1,CSAKLAGGLHKQYF